A single sample gave rise to the 21 T cell receptor beta chains below, sequenced in a study of liver allograft versus peripheral blood T cells. Study-wide background: Comparisons were made between T cell receptor repertoires found in transplanted livers and those circulating in recipients' peripheral blood.

Each CDR3 protein is one row after TCRdb ran MiXCR on the reads. Of over 10,000 distinct CDR3 sequences in the sample, 25% to 35% are singletons; the top ten hold around 2.3%. Source of these receptors: a human patient who had a liver transplant. Some T cells may possibly be graft donor cells.

This clonotype has at least ten counts. This chain connects TRBV6-6 to TRBJ2-5; D may be TRBD1 (6 bases). Germline values: CDR1 MNHNY, CDR2 SVGAGI (reference sequence). The germline V and J ends were trimmed by 4 bases and 1 base, with 13 bases remaining between them. The CDR3 runs to 15 residues. CDR3 in amino acids: CASSSSGTIQETQYF. DNA of the CDR3: TGTGCCAGCAGTTCCTCGGGGACAATCCAAGAGACCCAGTACTTC.

The DNA of the CDR3 is TGTGCCAGCAGCCCGGGGGGGGGGGACGCGCAGCCCCAGCATTTT. Translated: CASSPGGGDAQPQHF. The rearrangement links TRBV7-9 to TRBJ1-5; possibly TRBD1 for D (5 bases). The CDR3 runs 15 residues. Germline V gene lookup returns CDR1 SEHNR and CDR2 FQNEAQ (reference sequence). V was shortened by 5 bases and J by 7 bases, with 18 bases between the two germline ends.

In its sample, this clonotype was seen many times. This chain joins TRBV29-1 and TRBJ2-7; a possible D gene is TRBD1 (6 bases). V lost 7 bases and J lost 2, with 15 bases in between. Germline CDR1 is SQVTM and CDR2 is ANQGSEA. The CDR3 is 13 residues long. This CDR3 reads CSALTGETYEQYF. The CDR3 DNA reads as TGCAGCGCCCTGACAGGAGAAACCTACGAGCAGTACTTC.

There are many counts of this clonotype. The chain carries TRBV5-6 and TRBJ2-1, with 7 bases lining up with TRBD1. V shed 3 bases, J shed 7 bases, and the junction held 4 bases outside the gene matches. Per the germline V gene, CDR1 is SGHDT and CDR2 is YYEEEE. This CDR3 has 13 residues. The CDR3 loop reads CASSSGTENEQFF. In DNA form, the CDR3 reads TGTGCCAGCAGCTCCGGGACAGAGAATGAGCAGTTCTTC.

The chain is built from TRBV15 and TRBJ1-6; possible D gene TRBD1, 5 bases. Germline V gene lookup returns CDR1 LNHNV and CDR2 YYDKDF (reference sequence). Trimming removed 8 bases from V and 4 bases from J, with 15 bases in between. CDR3 size: 15 residues. The DNA of the CDR3 is TGTGCCACCCAAGACCGGGACGGATATAATTCACCCCTCCACTTT. Residues: CATQDRDGYNSPLHF.

This clonotype was seen only a few times. The CDR3 bases are TGTGCCAGCAGCTTGGATCCGGACAGTAGCTCCTACGAGCAGTACTTC. The encoded protein is CASSLDPDSSSYEQYF. The chain carries TRBV5-4 and TRBJ2-7; tentative D call: TRBD1 (6 bases). This CDR3 is built from 16 residues. Per the germline V gene, CDR1 is SGHNT and CDR2 is YYREEE (reference sequence). V was shortened by 0 bases and J by 0 bases, with 13 bases between the two germline ends.

The rearrangement joins TRBV5-1 to TRBJ1-4; 7 nucleotides align to TRBD1. This CDR3 is built from 14 residues. CDR1 and CDR2 from the germline V gene are SGHRS and YFSETQ. The trim removed 4 bases at V and 8 bases at J, leaving 8 bases unmatched. The CDR3 reads CASSTTGTEEKLFF. CDR3 DNA: TGCGCCAGCAGCACGACAGGGACGGAGGAAAAACTGTTTTTT.

This clonotype was counted a few times. The chain employs TRBV7-9 and TRBJ2-2; D not resolved. V dropped 0 bases and J dropped 1 base, with 6 bases sitting between them. CDR3 size: 15 residues. Germline V gene data show CDR1 as SEHNR and CDR2 as FQNEAQ (reference sequence). As DNA, the CDR3 is TGTGCCAGCAGCTTAGCGGCGGTGAACACCGGGGAGCTGTTTTTT. Its translation: CASSLAAVNTGELFF.

This clonotype was recorded many times. The V call is TRBV19, the J call TRBJ2-7, with 11 positions matching TRBD2. The CDR3 loop spans 14 amino acids. The germline gives CDR1 LNHDA, CDR2 SQIVND (reference sequence). The trim removed 4 bases at V and 5 bases at J, leaving 4 bases unmatched. CDR3 nucleotides: TGTGCCAGTAGTACTCCGGGACTAGCGGACGAGCAGTACTTC. Encoded protein: CASSTPGLADEQYF.

Sample share makes this clonotype medium-sized. V is TRBV6-1 and J is TRBJ1-2, with a tentative D call TRBD1 (6 bases). Germline V lookup: CDR1 MNHNS, CDR2 SASEGT. The CDR3 totals 14 residues. V was trimmed by 6 bases and J by 8 bases, leaving 19 bases between them. This chain's CDR3 is CASRSPGHFRGYTF. CDR3 coding DNA: TGTGCCAGCAGGTCTCCGGGACACTTCCGGGGCTACACCTTC.

In its sample, this clonotype was seen a few times. The chain uses TRBV30 and TRBJ1-6; the D is unclear. This CDR3 has 13 amino acids. V was shortened by 2 bases and J by 16 bases, with 18 bases between the two germline ends. Germline V gene lookup returns CDR1 GTSNPN and CDR2 SVGIG (reference sequence). DNA for the CDR3: TGTGCCTGGAGTCCGGACCGAGCATCTGGACTCCACTTT. This gives the protein CAWSPDRASGLHF.

In its sample, this clonotype is medium-sized. The J gene is TRBJ1-5, the V gene TRBV6-1, with D uncertain. V dropped 4 bases and J dropped 9 bases, with 13 bases sitting between them. The CDR3 consists of 13 residues. CDR1 MNHNS and CDR2 SASEGT come from the germline V gene. The CDR3 here is CASSGGPQMPQHF. The CDR3 nucleotides read TGTGCCAGCAGTGGCGGACCTCAAATGCCCCAGCATTTT.

This chain's CDR3 is CSASLAGGIYEQYF. CDR3 nucleotides: TGCAGTGCTAGTCTAGCGGGAGGAATCTACGAGCAGTACTTC. The chain uses TRBV20-1 and TRBJ2-7; 11 nucleotides agree with TRBD2. The germline gives CDR1 DFQATT, CDR2 SNEGSKA (reference sequence). V trimming: 3 bases; J trimming: 3 bases; junction bases outside the gene matches: 4. The CDR3 runs 14 residues.

There are a few counts of this clonotype. The rearrangement uses TRBV14 and TRBJ2-3, with 12 bases that match TRBD2. The CDR3 consists of 16 residues. Germline V gene sequence: CDR1 SGHDN, CDR2 FVKESK. Trimming at V came to 3 bases and at J to 9 bases, leaving 10 bases not matched to a gene. CDR3 protein: CASSHGLAGRPSTQYF. DNA of the CDR3: TGTGCCAGCAGCCACGGACTAGCGGGAAGACCGTCCACGCAGTATTTT. The full variable domain, rest sourced from reference TRBV14 and TRBJ2-3, is EAGVTQFPSHSVIEKGQTVTLRCDPISGHDNLYWYRRVMGKEIKFLLHFVKESKQDESGMPNNRFLAERTGGTYSTLKVQPAELEDSGVYFCASSHGLAGRPSTQYFGPGTRLTVL.

This chain joins TRBV30 and TRBJ2-3; 12 bases match TRBD2. The CDR3 is 18 amino acids. Germline V gene data show CDR1 as GTSNPN and CDR2 as SVGIG (reference sequence). V shed 3 bases, J shed 6 bases, and the junction held 16 bases outside the gene matches. The CDR3 sequence: CAWRTTARASGREDTQYF. The CDR3 DNA follows: TGTGCCTGGAGAACGACGGCCAGGGCTAGCGGGAGGGAGGATACGCAGTATTTT.

V usage is TRBV11-2 and J usage is TRBJ1-2; TRBD1 matches at 8 bases. The germline gives CDR1 SGHAT, CDR2 FQNNGV. V shed 8 bases and J 5 bases; nucleotides not matched to a gene: 10. This CDR3 is 14 amino acids long. The CDR3 coding sequence is TGTGCCAGCTCCCGCACAGGGGGTGGTTATGGCTACACCTTC. Translated: CASSRTGGGYGYTF.

This clonotype was counted only a few times. The J gene is TRBJ1-4, the V gene TRBV7-9; D may be TRBD1 (6 bases). The CDR3 is 15 amino acids. Looked up from germline, CDR1 is SEHNR and CDR2 is FQNEAQ (reference sequence). Trimming pared 1 base from V and 4 bases from J, leaving 10 bases between. As DNA, the CDR3 is TGTGCCAGCAGCTTAGAGAGGACAGATAATGAAAAACTGTTTTTT. It is translated as CASSLERTDNEKLFF.

A few counts support this clonotype. The chain is built from TRBV30 and TRBJ2-3, with D possibly matching TRBD2 (6 bases). Germline V CDR1 and CDR2: GTSNPN, SVGIG (reference sequence). Trimming took 4 bases from V and 3 from J, leaving 8 bases between them. This CDR3 contains 12 residues. For the CDR3, the DNA is TGTGCCTGGACCGGAGGGACAGATACGCAGTATTTT. It codes for CAWTGGTDTQYF.

This clonotype has more than one count but fewer than ten. The chain carries TRBV28 and TRBJ1-2, with D possibly TRBD1 on 6 matching bases. Between the trimmed V and J ends, which lost 4 bases and 8 bases, there was a span of 11 bases. CDR3 length: 12 amino acids. The germline V gene has CDR1 MDHEN and CDR2 SYDVKM. This chain's CDR3 is CASSSGVGGYTF. CDR3 DNA: TGTGCCAGCAGTTCAGGGGTGGGCGGCTACACCTTC.

The chain couples TRBV12-3 or TRBV12-4 to TRBJ1-4, with TRBD1 as a possible D gene (5 bases). Trimming stripped 0 bases from V and 8 bases from J, with 10 bases between. The CDR3 runs 14 residues. CDR3 sequence: CASSLAVRDEKLFF. The DNA of the CDR3 is TGTGCCAGCAGTTTAGCGGTACGGGACGAAAAACTGTTTTTT.

In this sample, this clonotype is medium-sized. This chain uses TRBV19 with TRBJ2-7; TRBD1 matches 7 bases. This CDR3 contains 13 residues. V was pared by 9 bases and J by 4 bases, with 9 bases of the junction left unmatched. Germline CDR1 reads LNHDA; CDR2 reads SQIVND (reference sequence). Here the CDR3 DNA reads TGTGCCAGCAGAGACAGGGATCGGTACGAGCAGTACTTC. Its translation is CASRDRDRYEQYF.